This passage covers 25 T cell receptor beta chains from one sample sequenced in a study of cytomegalovirus exposure and HLA in healthy donors. PCR used 60 Vbeta primers and 13 Jbeta primers. Clones were sequenced by immunoSEQ multiplex PCR, and TCRdb holds only the in-frame ones, with some missing. The sample gives fewer than 130,000 clones, about 59% of which show up once; about 3.8% is in the top ten. The source material was PBMCs. The receptors were gathered from a man aged 25-45 years in good health and CMV-seropositive.

The chain couples TRBV9 to TRBJ1-1; D is possibly TRBD1 (6 bases). Trimming shortened V by 4 bases and J by 0 bases, and 13 bases separated the two germline ends. The CDR3 totals 15 residues. CDR1 is SGDLS, CDR2 YYNGEE, per germline. CDR3 residues: CASSKTGRLNTEAFF. CDR3 nucleotides: TGTGCCAGCAGCAAAACAGGGCGGCTGAACACTGAAGCTTTCTTT.

V usage is TRBV5-6 and J usage is TRBJ2-2; TRBD2 aligns across 9 bases. CDR1 SGHDT and CDR2 YYEEEE come from the germline V gene. CDR3 length equals 16 residues. The V segment lost 0 bases and the J segment 4 bases; nucleotides outside the gene matches: 4. CDR3 DNA: TGTGCCAGCAGCTTGGCCCTAGCGGGGTTCACCGGGGAGCTGTTTTTT. The encoded protein is CASSLALAGFTGELFF.

The chain is built from TRBV6-1 and TRBJ1-2; TRBD1 matches at 8 bases. CDR1 is MNHNS, CDR2 SASEGT, per germline. This CDR3 has 13 amino acids. V lost 6 bases to trimming and J lost 4 bases; unmatched junction nucleotides: 4. The CDR3 is CASRPGGSYGYTF. The CDR3 DNA sequence: TGTGCCAGCAGGCCAGGGGGCAGCTATGGCTACACCTTC.

V gene TRBV5-4 combines with J gene TRBJ1-1; D remains unclear. Germline V gives CDR1 SGHNT, CDR2 YYREEE (reference sequence). The CDR3 runs to 13 residues. V lost 5 bases, J lost 4 bases, and 12 bases lay in between. CDR3 nucleotides: TGTGCCAGCAGACCTGGAGAGACCACTGAAGCTTTCTTT. Encoded protein: CASRPGETTEAFF.

V and J are TRBV7-9 and TRBJ1-2; D not resolved. Per the germline V gene, CDR1 is SEHNR and CDR2 is FQNEAQ (reference sequence). Between the trimmed V and J ends, which lost 3 bases and 3 bases, there was a span of 5 bases. The CDR3 extends over 12 amino acids. The CDR3 DNA reads as TGTGCCAGCAGCTTCCAGGACTATGGCTACACCTTC. It yields the protein CASSFQDYGYTF.

The rearrangement joins TRBV29-1 to TRBJ2-1; 7 nucleotides align to TRBD2. The J segment lost 0 bases and the V segment lost 7 bases, leaving 6 bases of the junction unmatched. The length of the CDR3 is 14 residues. Germline V gives CDR1 SQVTM, CDR2 ANQGSEA. The CDR3 spells CSAQGLSSYNEQFF. The CDR3 DNA is TGCAGCGCCCAGGGACTAAGCTCCTACAATGAGCAGTTCTTC.

This clone appeared a single time. The V and J genes are TRBV5-4 and TRBJ1-2; tentative D call: TRBD1 (5 bases). This CDR3 has 15 residues. Germline CDR1 and CDR2: SGHNT and YYREEE (reference sequence). The germline V and J ends were trimmed by 0 bases and 4 bases, with 13 bases remaining between them. In DNA form, the CDR3 reads TGTGCCAGCAGCTTGGAATGGGGCCAAAGCTATGGCTACACCTTC. Protein product: CASSLEWGQSYGYTF.

With regard to this clone: Other DNA sequences in the same sample also yield this CDR3. This chain links TRBV7-9 with TRBJ1-2; D ambiguous. CDR1 and CDR2 from the germline V gene are SEHNR and FQNEAQ (reference sequence). Trimming removed 1 base from V and 2 bases from J, with 8 bases in between. The CDR3 loop spans 14 amino acids. The CDR3 loop is CASSLGSGNYGYTF. In DNA form, the CDR3 reads TGTGCCAGCAGCTTAGGATCGGGGAACTATGGCTACACCTTC. The complete variable domain, with remaining parts taken from reference TRBV7-9 and TRBJ1-2, reads DTGVSQNPRHKITKRGQNVTFRCDPISEHNRLYWYRQTLGQGPEFLTYFQNEAQLEKSRLLSDRFSAERPKGSFSTLEIQRTEQGDSAMYLCASSLGSGNYGYTFGSGTRLTVV.

J is TRBJ1-2 and V is TRBV2, with 8 bases lining up with TRBD1. The V and J ends lost 5 bases and 8 bases, in that order; junction bases with no gene match: 7. This CDR3 is built from 13 residues. Looked up from germline, CDR1 is SNHLY and CDR2 is FYNNEI. CDR3 nucleotide sequence: TGTGCCAGCAGTACCCGGACAGGGAACGGCTACACCTTC. This encodes CASSTRTGNGYTF.

The chain recombines TRBV6-5 with TRBJ2-7; TRBD2 agrees at 7 bases. Losses at the gene ends were 7 bases for V and 7 bases for J; bases not matched to a gene: 4. Per germline, CDR1 MNHEY and CDR2 SVGAGI. The CDR3 runs to 11 residues. The CDR3 DNA reads as TGTGCCAGCACTCACGGGAGGGAGCAGTACTTC. It is translated as CASTHGREQYF.

The chain joins TRBV7-8 to TRBJ2-2; 9 bases agree with TRBD1. The CDR3 extends over 16 amino acids. With V trimmed by 6 bases and J by 1 base, 6 bases remained unmatched. The V gene's germline CDR1 is SGHVS and CDR2 FQNEAQ. The CDR3 nucleotides read TGTGCCAGCAGGCCTCGACAGGGGGGGAACACCGGGGAGCTGTTTTTT. It encodes CASRPRQGGNTGELFF.

This chain joins TRBV25-1 and TRBJ2-3; a possible D gene is TRBD1 (6 bases). The CDR3 runs to 15 residues. Germline V gene data show CDR1 as MGHDK and CDR2 as SYGVNS. Trimming stripped 8 bases from V and 0 bases from J, with 15 bases between. The CDR3 coding sequence is TGTGCCAGCGGAATCAGGGGAATGAGCACAGATACGCAGTATTTT. Translating gives CASGIRGMSTDTQYF.

The CDR3 is CASSRRWGGNQPQHF. The CDR3 DNA sequence: TGTGCCAGCAGTCGGAGATGGGGGGGCAATCAGCCCCAGCATTTT. The chain combines TRBV6-5 with TRBJ1-5, with a tentative D call TRBD1 (5 bases). Germline V gene sequence: CDR1 MNHEY, CDR2 SVGAGI. V gave up 5 bases and J gave up 2 bases, with 13 bases separating them. CDR3 length equals 15 residues.

The V gene is TRBV5-1, the J gene TRBJ2-3, with TRBD2 identical over 15 bases. CDR1 and CDR2 (germline): SGHRS, YFSETQ. CDR3 length equals 16 residues. V lost 5 bases and J lost 6; bases outside the gene matches: 7. The CDR3 loop reads CASSYTGTSGGDTQYF. The DNA of the CDR3 is TGCGCCAGCAGTTATACCGGGACTAGCGGGGGGGATACGCAGTATTTT.

This chain joins TRBV5-5 and TRBJ1-5, with 7 bases lining up with TRBD1. The CDR3 extends over 13 amino acids. The trim removed 3 bases at V and 5 bases at J, leaving 2 bases unmatched. Per germline, CDR1 SGHKS and CDR2 YYEKEE (reference sequence). The CDR3 region has the DNA TGTGCCAGCAGCTGGACAGGATATCAGCCCCAGCATTTT. Its protein is CASSWTGYQPQHF.

The chain couples TRBV7-9 to TRBJ1-4, with unresolved D. CDR1 is SEHNR and CDR2 is FQNEAQ in the germline V gene (reference sequence). V was cut by 5 bases and J by 15 bases, with 19 bases left in between. This CDR3 region has 13 residues. Here the CDR3 reads CASSEDGLGRMFF. DNA for the CDR3: TGTGCCAGCAGCGAAGATGGTCTCGGCAGGATGTTTTTT.

The table lists this clone with a count of one. V and J are TRBV13 and TRBJ1-2; 7 bases agree with TRBD1. The CDR3 is 15 residues long. Looked up from germline, CDR1 is PRHDT and CDR2 is FYEKMQ (reference sequence). V shed 4 bases, J shed 0 bases, and the junction held 5 bases outside the gene matches. The CDR3 loop is CASSYGTEANYGYTF. CDR3 DNA sequence: TGTGCCAGCAGCTATGGGACAGAAGCTAACTATGGCTACACCTTC. The full variable domain, rest sourced from reference TRBV13 and TRBJ1-2, is AAGVIQSPRHLIKEKRETATLKCYPIPRHDTVYWYQQGPGQDPQFLISFYEKMQSDKGSIPDRFSAQQFSDYHSELNMSSLELGDSALYFCASSYGTEANYGYTFGSGTRLTVV.

A single count supports this clone. This chain joins TRBV6-6 and TRBJ2-3, with 7 bases identical to TRBD2. This CDR3 has 13 amino acids. CDR1 and CDR2 (germline): MNHNY, SVGAGI (reference sequence). V lost 5 bases, J lost 2 bases, and 1 base stayed unmatched. The CDR3 coding sequence is TGTGCCAGCAGTCGGGACTACACAGATACGCAGTATTTT. It yields the protein CASSRDYTDTQYF.

The CDR3 nucleotides read TGTGCCAGTAGTACCACAGGGGGATGGAACACCGGGGAGCTGTTTTTT. Translating gives CASSTTGGWNTGELFF. The rearrangement links TRBV19 to TRBJ2-2, with 8 positions matching TRBD1. CDR1 is LNHDA and CDR2 is SQIVND in the germline V gene (reference sequence). V was clipped by 4 bases and J by 1 base; unmatched bases: 5. The CDR3 loop spans 16 amino acids.

The chain links TRBV19 to TRBJ2-3; D ambiguous. V lost 3 bases to trimming and J lost 2 bases, with 9 bases between them. The length of the CDR3 is 14 residues. Looked up from germline, CDR1 is LNHDA and CDR2 is SQIVND (reference sequence). Written as DNA, the CDR3 is TGTGCCAGTAGTATCTTCGACTCCACAGATACGCAGTATTTT. It translates to CASSIFDSTDTQYF.

The V call is TRBV20-1, the J call TRBJ1-1; no clear D. Germline values: CDR1 DFQATT, CDR2 SNEGSKA (reference sequence). This CDR3 region has 11 residues. Trimming shortened V by 3 bases and J by 1 base, and 3 bases separated the two germline ends. The CDR3 DNA follows: TGCAGTGCTAGCAGGAACACTGAAGCTTTCTTT. It translates to CSASRNTEAFF.

The chain joins TRBV2 to TRBJ1-6; 8 bases map to TRBD1. CDR1 and CDR2 (germline): SNHLY, FYNNEI. This CDR3 is built from 14 residues. V shed 4 bases, J shed 8 bases, and the junction held 4 bases outside the gene matches. The CDR3 coding sequence is TGTGCCAGCAGTGGAGGACAGGGAGATTCACCCCTCCACTTT. Its protein is CASSGGQGDSPLHF.

V and J are TRBV5-1 and TRBJ1-1; tentatively, D is TRBD1 (5 bases). The length of the CDR3 is 13 residues. The germline V gene encodes CDR1 SGHRS and CDR2 YFSETQ. Trimming cost V 5 bases and J 6 bases, with 14 bases left between them. The CDR3 region is CASRVVGGAEAFF. The CDR3 nucleotides read TGCGCCAGCAGGGTCGTCGGGGGAGCTGAAGCTTTCTTT. Filled out from reference TRBV5-1 and TRBJ1-1, the complete variable domain reads KAGVTQTPRYLIKTRGQQVTLSCSPISGHRSVSWYQQTPGQGLQFLFEYFSETQRNKGNFPGRFSGRQFSNSRSEMNVSTLELGDSALYLCASRVVGGAEAFFGQGTRLTVV.

The gene calls are TRBV7-9 and TRBJ2-1; tentative D call: TRBD1 (5 bases). Trimming took off 5 bases at V and 4 bases at J, with 9 bases between the two ends. Germline assignment: CDR1 SEHNR and CDR2 FQNEAQ (reference sequence). This CDR3 contains 13 residues. CDR3 sequence: CASSPDSYNEQFF. The CDR3 region has the DNA TGTGCCAGCAGCCCCGACAGTTACAATGAGCAGTTCTTC.

This sequence joins TRBV4-1 and TRBJ2-5; weak D call: TRBD1 (6 bases). V lost 1 base and J 5 bases, leaving 11 bases between the germline ends. The CDR3 covers 14 residues. The germline V gene has CDR1 MGHRA and CDR2 YSYEKL. The CDR3 spells CASSQVTGWETQYF. CDR3 in DNA: TGCGCCAGCAGCCAAGTTACAGGGTGGGAGACCCAGTACTTC.